Sequencing of this T cell receptor beta chain was carried out in a study of spatial heterogeneity in lung cancer. Study information: Follow-up PBMC samples were sequenced when available, at a median of approximately two years after resection. Combinations of a unique TCR and a UMI were tallied in raw reads, and on average each appeared more than ten times. Detection consistently captured more beta-chain sequences than alpha-chain sequences.

This clonotype occurred many times. One entry per CDR3 protein results from TCRdb running MiXCR on the 5' RACE reads. The sample contains some 120,000 distinct CDR3 sequences, 12% of which appear only once. Trimming shortened V by 4 bases and J by 0 bases, and 3 bases separated the two germline ends. The CDR3 is 11 amino acids. Germline V lookup: CDR1 SQVTM, CDR2 ANQGSEA. The time point here: blood at routine non-recurrence follow-up after resection. Whole RNA, isolated from tumor, nontumor lung or frozen PBMC, was sequenced without prior sorting. Source: PBMCs, taken at follow-up. The gene calls are TRBV29-1 and TRBJ1-2; D gene unclear. The clonotype originates from a male donor with early-stage non-small cell lung cancer. DNA of the CDR3: TGCAGCGTTGTTGCTAACTATGGCTACACCTTC. Protein sequence: CSVVANYGYTF.